This TCR beta chain derives from a study of regulatory T cells in long-lasting Graves disease. Study-level findings and limits: Persistent disease was characterized by preferential usage of TRBV28, TRBJ1-2 and TRBJ2-5. Only peripheral blood was studied, not thyroid tissue.

As for time point: newly diagnosed GD, antithyroid drugs for less than 3 months. Researchers made the TCR library from RNA that was extracted from PBMCs. Arm-PCR of CDR3 regions and iRepertoire HTBI primers were the basis on which TCR beta libraries were built. TCRdb re-analysed the multiplex PCR reads in MiXCR, keeping a single row per CDR3 protein. The data contain 390,000 or so distinct CDR3 sequences, approximately 10% of them singletons. This CDR3 comprises 16 residues. CDR1 and CDR2 (germline): DFQATT, SNEGSKA (reference sequence). V was cut by 0 bases and J by 4 bases, with 19 bases left in between. For this clonotype: Antigen: not known.

This sample was also put to use in a study of T cells in Graves' hyperthyroidism and ophthalmopathy. As reported in that work: Primed by the HTBI set, a first-round RT-PCR was run on the TCR CDR3.

The material was peripheral blood mononuclear cells (PBMCs), obtained at new diagnosis, from a patient treated with antithyroid drugs. The J gene is TRBJ2-7, the V gene TRBV20-1, with a possible D match to TRBD2 (5 bases). The TCR originated in a woman aged 18-35 years with Graves disease. The CDR3 DNA reads TGCAGTGCTAGAGATGCGACTCCCCGGGATTTTTACGAGCAGTACTTC. Its protein product is CSARDATPRDFYEQYF.